Below are 16 T cell receptor beta chains sequenced from a single sample in a study of blood T cell repertoires in COVID-19. Clones were read by immunoSEQ multiplex PCR, and TCRdb kept only the in-frame ones, dropping some. The top ten hold approximately 6.2% of the sample, which has about 190,000 clones, roughly four fifths seen once. Sequencing input: peripheral blood. These receptors were collected from a woman aged 35 to 49 with acute or convalescent COVID-19.

Regarding this clone: Other nucleotide sequences from this sample produce the same CDR3. The chain joins TRBV18 to TRBJ2-5; 7 positions match TRBD2. V lost 6 bases, J lost 4 bases, and 2 bases stayed unmatched. The CDR3 runs 12 residues. Germline lookup yields CDR1 KGHSH and CDR2 LQKENI. In DNA form, the CDR3 reads TGTGCCAGCTCCCCGGGGGGAGAGACCCAGTACTTC. It yields the protein CASSPGGETQYF.

The chain couples TRBV30 to TRBJ2-7; 11 positions match TRBD2. The CDR3 is 14 residues long. The germline V gene has CDR1 GTSNPN and CDR2 SVGIG (reference sequence). Losses at the gene ends were 2 bases for V and 5 bases for J; bases not matched to a gene: 5. This chain's CDR3 is CAWSTLAGEHEQYF. CDR3 in DNA: TGTGCCTGGAGTACACTAGCGGGAGAGCACGAGCAGTACTTC.

Only a few counts were recorded for this clone. The chain uses TRBV10-3 and TRBJ1-1, with a possible D match to TRBD1 (6 bases). Trimming took 9 bases from V and 0 from J, leaving 8 bases between them. The length of the CDR3 is 12 residues. Per the germline V gene, CDR1 is ENHRY and CDR2 is SYGVKD. The CDR3 DNA reads TGTGCCATTGGACAGCTGAACACTGAAGCTTTCTTT. Residues: CAIGQLNTEAFF.

The chain combines TRBV13 with TRBJ1-2; D not resolved. Trimming removed 1 base from V and 5 bases from J, with 5 bases in between. The germline gives CDR1 PRHDT, CDR2 FYEKMQ (reference sequence). The CDR3 is 12 residues long. The CDR3 nucleotides are TGTGCCAGCAGCTTAGACACATATGGCTACACCTTC. Encoded protein: CASSLDTYGYTF.

V usage is TRBV9 and J usage is TRBJ1-2; 10 positions match TRBD1. This CDR3 has 17 amino acids. V shed 3 bases and J 4 bases; nucleotides not matched to a gene: 12. Germline V gives CDR1 SGDLS, CDR2 YYNGEE. CDR3 amino acids: CASSAGIDRGRTYGYTF. CDR3 coding DNA: TGTGCCAGCAGCGCGGGGATAGACAGGGGGCGCACCTATGGCTACACCTTC.

V is TRBV5-8 and J is TRBJ2-3; 11 bases match TRBD1. The CDR3 runs to 15 residues. Germline V gene data show CDR1 as SGHTS and CDR2 as YDEGEE. V gave up 2 bases and J gave up 4 bases; unmatched junction bases: 3. Written as DNA, the CDR3 is TGTGCCAGCAGCTTTGCGGGACAGGGGGCAGATACGCAGTATTTT. Protein: CASSFAGQGADTQYF.

A single count supports this clone. The chain couples TRBV5-4 to TRBJ2-7; no firm D call. In germline, CDR1 is SGHNT, CDR2 YYREEE (reference sequence). V was clipped by 0 bases and J by 3 bases, with 7 bases between them. There are 13 residues in the CDR3. CDR3 bases: TGTGCCAGCAGCTTGGGGCAGAACTACGAGCAGTACTTC. Protein product: CASSLGQNYEQYF.

The chain is built from TRBV7-6 and TRBJ2-5; D gene uncertain. CDR1 and CDR2 from the germline V gene are SGHVS and FNYEAQ. This CDR3 region has 15 residues. Trimming shortened V by 4 bases and J by 5 bases, and 17 bases separated the two germline ends. The CDR3 DNA sequence: TGTGCCAGCAGCTCCCCTGGAGCTGTCCGCGAGACCCAGTACTTC. Its translation: CASSSPGAVRETQYF. The full variable domain, in which reference TRBV7-6 and TRBJ2-5 provide the parts outside the CDR3, is GAGVSQSPRYKVTKRGQDVALRCDPISGHVSLYWYRQALGQGPEFLTYFNYEAQQDKSGLPNDRFSAERPEGSISTLTIQRTEQRDSAMYRCASSSPGAVRETQYFGPGTRLLVL.

The V gene is TRBV6-1, the J gene TRBJ1-3, with D possibly being TRBD1 (6 bases). V gave up 2 bases and J gave up 2 bases, with 7 bases separating them. Germline V lookup: CDR1 MNHNS, CDR2 SASEGT. This CDR3 has 14 amino acids. The CDR3 loop reads CASSEPGAGNTIYF. DNA of the CDR3: TGTGCCAGCAGTGAACCAGGGGCTGGAAACACCATATATTTT.

The J gene is TRBJ1-2, the V gene TRBV5-5, with 7 bases lining up with TRBD1. The CDR3 sequence is 18 residues long. The germline V gene has CDR1 SGHKS and CDR2 YYEKEE (reference sequence). V was clipped by 3 bases and J by 4 bases; unmatched bases: 18. The CDR3, as DNA: TGTGCCAGCAGCTCTCTTCGGGACCTGACAGGGAACCCCTATGGCTACACCTTC. It yields the protein CASSSLRDLTGNPYGYTF.

This clone appeared once. V gene TRBV6-5 combines with J gene TRBJ2-1; 14 positions agree with TRBD2. The germline CDR1 and CDR2 sequences are MNHEY and SVGAGI. This CDR3 region has 15 residues. With 6 bases clipped from V and 7 bases from J, the junction kept 5 bases outside the gene matches. As DNA, the CDR3 is TGTGCCAGCAGACCCGGGACTAGCGGGAGAAATGAGCAGTTCTTC. Encoded protein: CASRPGTSGRNEQFF.

The rearrangement links TRBV6-6 to TRBJ2-1; 8 positions agree with TRBD1. Trimming cost V 5 bases and J 15 bases; bases outside gene matches: 6. Germline V CDR1 and CDR2: MNHNY, SVGAGI (reference sequence). This CDR3 has 11 residues. This chain's CDR3 is CASSLDRGVFF. In nucleotides, the CDR3 is TGTGCCAGCAGTCTAGACAGGGGAGTGTTCTTC.

V and J are TRBV4-1 and TRBJ2-1; D perhaps matches TRBD1 (6 bases). Trimming took 4 bases from V and 6 from J, leaving 13 bases between them. Germline loops: CDR1 MGHRA, CDR2 YSYEKL. The CDR3 is 14 amino acids. The CDR3 loop reads CASSPNRVFNEQFF. The CDR3 nucleotides are TGCGCCAGCAGCCCGAACAGGGTCTTCAATGAGCAGTTCTTC.

This chain connects TRBV27 to TRBJ2-7, with 7 bases aligning to TRBD1. Germline CDR1 is MNHEY and CDR2 is SMNVEV (reference sequence). V lost 8 bases to trimming and J lost 6 bases; unmatched junction nucleotides: 7. The CDR3 spans 12 residues. CDR3 in DNA: TGTGCCAGCGGGGACAGACTCTCCGAGCAGTACTTC. Protein product: CASGDRLSEQYF.

This sequence joins TRBV12-5 and TRBJ2-7, with no clear D. Germline CDR1 LGHNT, CDR2 FRNRAP. This CDR3 contains 16 residues. Trimming cost V 0 bases and J 4 bases, with 16 bases left between them. The CDR3 region has the DNA TGTGCTAGTGGTTTGGTATCTAGGAAGGCCCAATACGAGCAGTACTTC. This translates into CASGLVSRKAQYEQYF. The full variable domain, rest sourced from reference TRBV12-5 and TRBJ2-7, is DARVTQTPRHKVTEMGQEVTMRCQPILGHNTVFWYRQTMMQGLELLAYFRNRAPLDDSGMPKDRFSAEMPDATLATLKIQPSEPRDSAVYFCASGLVSRKAQYEQYFGPGTRLTVT.

This rearrangement joins TRBV5-1 to TRBJ2-7, with 7 bases lining up with TRBD1. Trimming at V came to 2 bases and at J to 6 bases, leaving 5 bases not matched to a gene. The length of the CDR3 is 13 residues. Germline CDR1 reads SGHRS; CDR2 reads YFSETQ. CDR3 residues: CASSFGTELEQYF. CDR3 DNA: TGCGCCAGCAGCTTCGGGACAGAACTCGAGCAGTACTTC.